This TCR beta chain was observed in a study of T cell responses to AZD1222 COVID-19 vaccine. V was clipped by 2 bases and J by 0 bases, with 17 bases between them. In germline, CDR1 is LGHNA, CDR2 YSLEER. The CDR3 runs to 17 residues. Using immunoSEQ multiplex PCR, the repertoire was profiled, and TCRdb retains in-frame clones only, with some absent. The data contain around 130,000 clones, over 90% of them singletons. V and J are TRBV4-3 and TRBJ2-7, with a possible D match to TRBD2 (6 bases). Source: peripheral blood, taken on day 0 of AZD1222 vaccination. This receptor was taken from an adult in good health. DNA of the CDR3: TGCGCCAGCAGCCAATACCGACTAGACGAATACTCCTACGAGCAGTACTTC. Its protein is CASSQYRLDEYSYEQYF.